The T cell receptor (beta chain) described here comes from a study of T-cell memory formation after mild COVID-19 (dated by TCRdb to about 2021). Turning to the overall study: Most TCR sequence clusters were specific to one of the two donors. Two young, previously healthy adult volunteers, one female and one male, were included in the cohort. In two donors, T-cell clones that expanded and contracted after mild COVID-19 were followed by sequencing TCRalpha and TCRbeta repertoires longitudinally. Overall study results and their limits: SARS-CoV-2 specificity was not confirmed for the second-wave clones peaking on day 37. Some responding clones were found in pre-infection memory, which suggests that pre-existing cross-reactive memory T cells took part in the SARS-CoV-2 response. The study included only two mild cases, and larger cohorts that include severe cases with pre-infection samples were judged to be necessary. Contracting CD4+ clones were found mainly in CM and EM memory subsets, while CD8+ clones were enriched in EMRA. Clones that contracted from day 15 to 85 showed balanced CD4/CD8 phenotypes, whereas a second wave of clones that expanded from day 15 to 37 leaned towards CD4+.

Sequencing was carried out with an Illumina NovaSeq 6000. cDNA libraries for TCRalpha and TCRbeta were prepared by 5'RACE using constant-segment primers, with sample barcodes and unique molecular identifiers added. Trizol reagent was used to extract RNA from every sample. Amplification of the libraries took two PCR steps, and the second step added a second sample barcode plus Illumina TruSeq adapters. Sequencing of libraries was performed on an Illumina NovaSeq with 2 x 150 bp paired-end reads. Concerning the study's data processing: Demultiplexing of reads and collapsing into UMI-guided consensus sequences were performed with migec v1.2.7. Using mixcr v2.1.11, UMI consensuses were aligned to TRA and TRB V and J templates and then assembled into clonotypes. A clonotype was counted as expanded or contracted only when both edgeR and NoisET called the clonotype significant, with the noise models trained on biological replicates. For edgeR calls, a false discovery rate-adjusted p below 0.01 and a log2 fold-change threshold of 1 were applied. As an exploratory analysis of dynamics, max-normalized trajectories of the 1000 most abundant clonotypes were examined with PCA combined with hierarchical clustering. The CD4 or CD8 phenotype of responding clones was assigned using the separately sequenced CD4+ and CD8+ repertoires. Using fastp at Q25 and MiXCR, TCRdb reprocessed the public reads and kept productive beta chains. Each CDR3 protein gets just one entry, which takes the most common genes and DNA from the rows behind it. TCRdb's processing, not the study's, gives the V and J calls here. The sample data list roughly 110,000 distinct CDR3 sequences, and around 11% of these were observed just once. 25% to 35% of the sample comes from the top ten.

Ficoll-Paque density gradient centrifugation was used to isolate PBMCs. Ends trimmed: V by 4 bases, J by 4 bases; bases unmatched to a gene: 8. The CDR3 has 16 amino acids, counting the end cysteine and phenylalanine. Here the CDR3 DNA is all that survives: 48 bases in frame from base 1. From a lookup of the germline V gene, CDR1 and CDR2 are KGHDR and SFDVKD. This clonotype was detected only a few times. The specificity of this receptor is unknown. Base qualities are not at hand, and no much larger clone is one base apart. This receptor was identified in an adult woman who had mild COVID-19 (a few samples of this study predate the infection). The sample titles of this study are shuffled in the database, so cell type and time point are left out; the donor was told from shared clones. The sequenced sample was PBMCs or a T cell subset sorted from them (not recorded which). The chain is made from TRBV24-1 and TRBJ2-1; the junction holds 8 bases that match TRBD1. For the CDR3, the sequence is CATSEADRDLYNEQFF. The sequence in DNA is TGTGCCACCAGTGAGGCGGACAGGGATTTATACAATGAGCAGTTCTTC.